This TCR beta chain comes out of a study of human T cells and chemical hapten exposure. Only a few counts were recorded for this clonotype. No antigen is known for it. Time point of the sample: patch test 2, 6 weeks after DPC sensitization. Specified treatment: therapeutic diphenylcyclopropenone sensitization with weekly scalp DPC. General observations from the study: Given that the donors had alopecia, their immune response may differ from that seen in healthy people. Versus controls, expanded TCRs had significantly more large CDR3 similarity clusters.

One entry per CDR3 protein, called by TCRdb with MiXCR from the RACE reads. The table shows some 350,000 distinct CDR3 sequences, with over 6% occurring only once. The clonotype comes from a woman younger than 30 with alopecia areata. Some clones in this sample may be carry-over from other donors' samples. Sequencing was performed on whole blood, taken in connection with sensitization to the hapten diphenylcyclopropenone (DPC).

This chain's CDR3 is CASSSPGQEYNSPLHF. DNA of the CDR3: TGTGCCAGCAGTTCGCCCGGACAGGAATATAATTCACCCCTCCACTTT. The chain recombines TRBV12-3 or TRBV12-4 with TRBJ1-6, with 7 bases identical to TRBD1. The V gene end was trimmed by 4 bases and the J gene end by 4 bases; junction bases not matched to a gene: 7. The CDR3 totals 16 residues.